This T cell receptor (beta chain) was captured in a study of shared clonotypes between healthy human individuals. Study information: Aged between 18 and 49, the donors were a couple of women and a few men. Every donor yielded three CD4 naive, three CD4 memory, two CD8 naive and one CD8 memory plate.

Clones were sequenced by immunoSEQ multiplex PCR, and TCRdb holds only the in-frame ones, with some missing. The sample records over 2,000,000 clones, just under 95% being singletons. CDR1 is SEHNR, CDR2 FQNEAQ, per germline (reference sequence). The V gene lost 4 bases and the J gene lost 0 bases, with 16 bases spanning the gap. CDR3 length: 17 amino acids. Positively selected for CCR7, the CD45RO-negative cells used as naive CD8 cells excluded terminally differentiated effector memory CD45RA+ cells. The specimen sequenced was naive CD8+ T cells from PBMCs. This TCR was sampled from a man aged 18 to 29 in good health. Some clones in this sample may be carry-over from other donors' samples. The chain joins TRBV7-9 to TRBJ2-1; TRBD2 might be the D (5 bases). CDR3 nucleotide sequence: TGTGCCAGCAGCTCTTCCCAAAGCGGTTACTCCTACAATGAGCAGTTCTTC. Protein: CASSSSQSGYSYNEQFF.